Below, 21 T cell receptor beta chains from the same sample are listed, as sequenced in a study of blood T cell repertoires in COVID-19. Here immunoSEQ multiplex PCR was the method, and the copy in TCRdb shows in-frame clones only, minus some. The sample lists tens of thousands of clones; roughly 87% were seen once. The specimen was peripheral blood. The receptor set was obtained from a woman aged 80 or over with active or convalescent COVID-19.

CDR3 loop: CASSMSDGAGYTF. The CDR3 bases are TGTGCCAGTAGTATGAGTGATGGGGCGGGCTACACCTTC. The rearrangement uses TRBV19 and TRBJ1-2, with D possibly being TRBD1 (5 bases). Germline-derived CDR1 and CDR2 are LNHDA and SQIVND (reference sequence). V dropped 3 bases and J dropped 8 bases, with 13 bases sitting between them. This CDR3 contains 13 residues. Variable domain in full (rest from reference TRBV19 and TRBJ1-2): DGGITQSPKYLFRKEGQNVTLSCEQNLNHDAMYWYRQDPGQGLRLIYYSQIVNDFQKGDIAEGYSVSREKKESFPLTVTSAQKNPTAFYLCASSMSDGAGYTFGSGTRLTVV.

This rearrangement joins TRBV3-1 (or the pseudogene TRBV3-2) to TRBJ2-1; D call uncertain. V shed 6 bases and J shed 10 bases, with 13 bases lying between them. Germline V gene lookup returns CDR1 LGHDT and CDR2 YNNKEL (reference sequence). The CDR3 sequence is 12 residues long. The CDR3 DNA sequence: TGTGCCAGCAGTCTCACGCCGGTGGAGCAGTTCTTC. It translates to CASSLTPVEQFF.

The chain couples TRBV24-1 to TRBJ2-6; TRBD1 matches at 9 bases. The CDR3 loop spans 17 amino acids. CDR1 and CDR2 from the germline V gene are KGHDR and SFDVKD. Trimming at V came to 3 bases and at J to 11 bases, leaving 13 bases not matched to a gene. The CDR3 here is CATSDRADRGPPDVLTF. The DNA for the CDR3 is TGTGCCACCAGTGATCGGGCGGACAGGGGCCCCCCTGACGTCCTGACTTTC.

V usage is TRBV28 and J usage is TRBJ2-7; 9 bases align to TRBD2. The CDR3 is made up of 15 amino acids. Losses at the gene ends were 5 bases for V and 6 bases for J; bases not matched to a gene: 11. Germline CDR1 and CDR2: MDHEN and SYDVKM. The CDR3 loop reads CASSPRGSGRFEQYF. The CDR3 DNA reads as TGTGCCAGCAGTCCCCGGGGTAGCGGGAGATTCGAGCAGTACTTC.

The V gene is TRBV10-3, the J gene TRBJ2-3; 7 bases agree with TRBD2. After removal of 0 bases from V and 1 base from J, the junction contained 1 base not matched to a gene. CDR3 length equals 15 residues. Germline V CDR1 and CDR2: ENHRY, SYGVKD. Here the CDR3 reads CAISESGGGTDTQYF. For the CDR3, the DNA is TGTGCCATCAGTGAGTCGGGGGGGGGCACAGATACGCAGTATTTT.

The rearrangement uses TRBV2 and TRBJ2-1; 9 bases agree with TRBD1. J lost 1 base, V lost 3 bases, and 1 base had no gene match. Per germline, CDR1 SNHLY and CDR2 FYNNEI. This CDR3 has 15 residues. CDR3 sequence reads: CASSEDRGSYNEQFF. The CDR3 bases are TGTGCCAGCAGTGAGGACAGGGGATCCTACAATGAGCAGTTCTTC.

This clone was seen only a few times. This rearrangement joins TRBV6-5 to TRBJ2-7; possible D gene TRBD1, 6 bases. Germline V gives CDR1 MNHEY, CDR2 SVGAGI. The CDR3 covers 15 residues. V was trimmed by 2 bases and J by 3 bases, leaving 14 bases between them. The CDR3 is CASSYLPGVNYEQYF. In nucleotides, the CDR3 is TGTGCCAGCAGTTACCTTCCAGGGGTCAACTACGAGCAGTACTTC.

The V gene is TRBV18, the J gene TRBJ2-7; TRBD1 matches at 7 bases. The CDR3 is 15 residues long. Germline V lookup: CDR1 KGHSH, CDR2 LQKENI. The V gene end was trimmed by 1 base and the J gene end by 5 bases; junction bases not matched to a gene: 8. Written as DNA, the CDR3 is TGTGCCAGCTCACCACTGACAGGGAACACGGACGAGCAGTACTTC. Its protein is CASSPLTGNTDEQYF.

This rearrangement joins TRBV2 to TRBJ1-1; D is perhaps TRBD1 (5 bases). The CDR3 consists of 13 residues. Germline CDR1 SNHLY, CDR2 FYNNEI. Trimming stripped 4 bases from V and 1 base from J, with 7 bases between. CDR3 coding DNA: TGTGCCAGCAGTGCCGACAGGAACACTGAAGCTTTCTTT. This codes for CASSADRNTEAFF.

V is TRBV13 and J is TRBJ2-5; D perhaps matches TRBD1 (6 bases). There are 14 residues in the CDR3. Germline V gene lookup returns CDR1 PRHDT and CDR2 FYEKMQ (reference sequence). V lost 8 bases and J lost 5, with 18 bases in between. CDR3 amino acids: CASVWTEGCETQYF. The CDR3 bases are TGTGCCAGCGTTTGGACAGAGGGATGCGAGACCCAGTACTTC.

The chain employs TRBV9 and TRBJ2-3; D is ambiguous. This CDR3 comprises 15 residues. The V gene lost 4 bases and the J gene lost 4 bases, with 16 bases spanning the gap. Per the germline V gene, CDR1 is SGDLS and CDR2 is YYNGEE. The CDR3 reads CASSNRRINADTQYF. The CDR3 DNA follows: TGTGCCAGCAGCAATCGTAGAATTAATGCAGATACGCAGTATTTT.

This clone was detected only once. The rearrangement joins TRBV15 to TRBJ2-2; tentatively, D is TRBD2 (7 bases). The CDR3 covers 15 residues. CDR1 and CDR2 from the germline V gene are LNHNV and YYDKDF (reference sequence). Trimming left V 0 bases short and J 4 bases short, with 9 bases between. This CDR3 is CATSRERGGTGELFF. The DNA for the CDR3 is TGTGCCACCAGCAGAGAGAGGGGGGGCACCGGGGAGCTGTTTTTT.

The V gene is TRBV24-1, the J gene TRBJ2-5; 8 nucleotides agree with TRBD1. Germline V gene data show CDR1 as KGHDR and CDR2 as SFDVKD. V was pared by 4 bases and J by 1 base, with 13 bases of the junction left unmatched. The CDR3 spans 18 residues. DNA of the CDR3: TGTGCCACCAGTGACCCCGGACAGGGAGGTTTTTCCCAAGAGACCCAGTACTTC. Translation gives CATSDPGQGGFSQETQYF.

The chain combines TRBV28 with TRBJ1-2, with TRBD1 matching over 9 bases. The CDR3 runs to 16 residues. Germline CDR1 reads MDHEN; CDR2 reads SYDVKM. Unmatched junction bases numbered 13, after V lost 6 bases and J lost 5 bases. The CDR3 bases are TGTGCCAGCAGCTCCTTTCGGGGACAGGGCGGGTATGGCTACACCTTC. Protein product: CASSSFRGQGGYGYTF.

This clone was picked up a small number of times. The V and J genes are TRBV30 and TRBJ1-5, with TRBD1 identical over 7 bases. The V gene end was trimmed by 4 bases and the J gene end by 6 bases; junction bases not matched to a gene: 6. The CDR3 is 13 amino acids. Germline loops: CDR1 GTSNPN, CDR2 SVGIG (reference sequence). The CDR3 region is CAWTTGKGQPQHF. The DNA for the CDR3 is TGTGCCTGGACGACAGGGAAGGGTCAGCCCCAGCATTTT.

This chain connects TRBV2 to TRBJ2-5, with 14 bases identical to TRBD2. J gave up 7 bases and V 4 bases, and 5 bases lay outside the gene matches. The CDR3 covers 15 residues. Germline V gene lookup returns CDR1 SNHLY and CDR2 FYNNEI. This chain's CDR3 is CASSATGLAGGTQYF. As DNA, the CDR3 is TGTGCCAGCAGTGCTACAGGACTAGCGGGAGGGACCCAGTACTTC.

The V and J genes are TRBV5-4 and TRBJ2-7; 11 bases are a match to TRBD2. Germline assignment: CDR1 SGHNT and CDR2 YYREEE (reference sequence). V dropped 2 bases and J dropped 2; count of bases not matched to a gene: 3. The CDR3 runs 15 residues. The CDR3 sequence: CASSFTSGGPYEQYF. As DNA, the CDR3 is TGTGCCAGCAGCTTTACTAGCGGGGGCCCCTACGAGCAGTACTTC.

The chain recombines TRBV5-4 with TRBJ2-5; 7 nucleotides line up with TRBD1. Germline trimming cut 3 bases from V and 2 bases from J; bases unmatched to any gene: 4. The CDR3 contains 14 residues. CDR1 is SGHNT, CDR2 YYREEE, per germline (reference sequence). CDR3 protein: CASSSRDSQETQYF. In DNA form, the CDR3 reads TGTGCCAGCAGCTCCCGGGACAGTCAAGAGACCCAGTACTTC.

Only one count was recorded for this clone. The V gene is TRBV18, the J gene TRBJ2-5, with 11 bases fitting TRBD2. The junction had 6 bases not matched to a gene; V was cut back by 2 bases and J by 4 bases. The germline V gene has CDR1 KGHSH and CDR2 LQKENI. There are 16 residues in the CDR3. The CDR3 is CASSPSQLAGGETQYF. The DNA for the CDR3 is TGTGCCAGCTCACCAAGTCAGCTAGCGGGAGGAGAGACCCAGTACTTC.

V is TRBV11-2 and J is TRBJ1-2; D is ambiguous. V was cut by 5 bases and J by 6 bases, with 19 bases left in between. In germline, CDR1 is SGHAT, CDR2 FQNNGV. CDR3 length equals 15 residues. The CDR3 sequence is CASSPLFQRRDGYTF. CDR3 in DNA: TGTGCCAGCAGCCCACTCTTCCAGCGTAGAGATGGCTACACCTTC.

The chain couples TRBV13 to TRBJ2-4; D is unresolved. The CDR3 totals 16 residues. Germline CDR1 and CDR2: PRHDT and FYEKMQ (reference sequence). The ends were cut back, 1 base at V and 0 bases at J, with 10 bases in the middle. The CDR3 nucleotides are TGTGCCAGCAGCTTAGCCCCCGGTCTAGCCAAAAACATTCAGTACTTC. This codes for CASSLAPGLAKNIQYF.